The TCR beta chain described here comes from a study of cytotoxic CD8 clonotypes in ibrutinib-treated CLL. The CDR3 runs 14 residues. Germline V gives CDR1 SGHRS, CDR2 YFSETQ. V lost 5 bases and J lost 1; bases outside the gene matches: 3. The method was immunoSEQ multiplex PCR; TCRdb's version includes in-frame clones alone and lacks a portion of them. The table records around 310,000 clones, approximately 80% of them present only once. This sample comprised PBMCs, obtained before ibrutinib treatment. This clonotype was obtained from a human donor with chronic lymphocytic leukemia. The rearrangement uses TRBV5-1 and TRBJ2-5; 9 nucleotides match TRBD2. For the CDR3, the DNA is TGCGCCAGCAGATCTAGCGGGACCCAAGAGACCCAGTACTTC. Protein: CASRSSGTQETQYF.